The rows below give T cell receptor beta chains drawn from one sample of a study of spatial heterogeneity in lung cancer. TCRdb reprocessed the 5' RACE reads via MiXCR and lists one record per CDR3 protein. In the table there are roughly 70,000 distinct CDR3 sequences, 7.5% to 10% of which are singletons. The input for sequencing was PBMCs, taken at follow-up. The receptor source for this set is a female donor with early-stage non-small cell lung cancer. Both conserved end residues are part of each CDR3. A D gene is named only where the DNA matches it firmly. Expanded clones are given a class, and other clones once, few, many or no size at all.

d_gene: -; j_gene: TRBJ2-7; abundance: many; v_gene: TRBV30; CDR3nt: TGTGCCTGGGAACCGGGAAGCTCCTACGAGCAGTACTTC; CDR3aa: CAWEPGSSYEQYF
d_gene: -; j_gene: TRBJ2-3; abundance: -; v_gene: TRBV5-4; CDR3nt: TGTGCCAGCAGCTTGGGAGGCGGGTTTAGCACAGATACGCAGTATTTT; CDR3aa: CASSLGGGFSTDTQYF
d_gene: -; j_gene: TRBJ2-1; abundance: many; v_gene: TRBV28; CDR3nt: TGTGCCAGCAGTTTAACACAGGGCTGGATCTACAATGAGCAGTTCTTC; CDR3aa: CASSLTQGWIYNEQFF
d_gene: -; j_gene: TRBJ2-3; abundance: many; v_gene: TRBV6-5; CDR3nt: TGTGCCAGCAGCTTCCAGGGGTGGGGCACAGATACGCAGTATTTT; CDR3aa: CASSFQGWGTDTQYF
d_gene: -; j_gene: TRBJ2-3; abundance: -; v_gene: TRBV20-1; CDR3nt: TGCAGTGCTAGAGATATACGGGAAAGCACAGATACGCAGTATTTT; CDR3aa: CSARDIRESTDTQYF
d_gene: TRBD1; j_gene: TRBJ2-7; abundance: -; v_gene: TRBV27; CDR3nt: TGTGCCAGCAGGTTGGGACAGGGGGTCAACGAGCAGTACTTC; CDR3aa: CASRLGQGVNEQYF
d_gene: -; j_gene: TRBJ2-7; abundance: many; v_gene: TRBV7-3; CDR3nt: TGTGCCAGCAGCCTCTTAATAGGGGGGGAGCAGTACTTC; CDR3aa: CASSLLIGGEQYF
d_gene: TRBD2; j_gene: TRBJ2-1; abundance: many; v_gene: TRBV18; CDR3nt: TGTGCCAGCTCACCCCGGGACTATAACAATGAGCAGTTCTTC; CDR3aa: CASSPRDYNNEQFF
d_gene: TRBD2; j_gene: TRBJ2-1; abundance: -; v_gene: TRBV25-1; CDR3nt: TGTGCCAGCAGTGATACTAGCGGGACTCGATACAATGAGCAGTTCTTC; CDR3aa: CASSDTSGTRYNEQFF
d_gene: -; j_gene: TRBJ2-5; abundance: few; v_gene: TRBV6-1; CDR3nt: TGTGCCAGCAGTGAGTTCCTTCCCCAAGAGACCCAGTACTTC; CDR3aa: CASSEFLPQETQYF
d_gene: -; j_gene: TRBJ2-2; abundance: many; v_gene: TRBV3-1; CDR3nt: TGTGCCAGCAGCCCCGCAGGGGCGGGCACCGGGGAGCTGTTTTTT; CDR3aa: CASSPAGAGTGELFF
d_gene: TRBD2; j_gene: TRBJ2-2; abundance: -; v_gene: TRBV7-7; CDR3nt: TGTGCTAGCAGCTTAGCGATTGCTACTAGCGGGAGGGCCGTCGGGGAGCTGTTTTTT; CDR3aa: CASSLAIATSGRAVGELFF
d_gene: TRBD1; j_gene: TRBJ1-1; abundance: many; v_gene: TRBV28; CDR3nt: TGTGCCAGCAGTTTCGCGGGGACAGGGCTCGCTTTCTTT; CDR3aa: CASSFAGTGLAFF
d_gene: -; j_gene: TRBJ2-1; abundance: few; v_gene: TRBV30; CDR3nt: TGTGCCTGGAGTCCGGCTAGCGTACACAATGAGCAGTTCTTC; CDR3aa: CAWSPASVHNEQFF
d_gene: -; j_gene: TRBJ2-3; abundance: many; v_gene: TRBV19; CDR3nt: TGTGCCAGTAGCCTAAAAGGGGGGATTCGTCGGGAAGATACGCAGTATTTT; CDR3aa: CASSLKGGIRREDTQYF
d_gene: TRBD1; j_gene: TRBJ2-7; abundance: -; v_gene: TRBV20-1; CDR3nt: TGCAGTGCTAGACCAGACAGGGCCACCGTCGGACCTTACGAGCAGTACTTC; CDR3aa: CSARPDRATVGPYEQYF
d_gene: TRBD2; j_gene: TRBJ2-5; abundance: many; v_gene: TRBV20-1; CDR3nt: TGCAGTGCCCTACTTTTAGCGGGAGGGTGGGCCCAAGAGACCCAGTACTTC; CDR3aa: CSALLLAGGWAQETQYF
d_gene: -; j_gene: TRBJ2-3; abundance: many; v_gene: TRBV27; CDR3nt: TGTGCCAGCAGTAATGGCGGCGATACGCAGTATTTT; CDR3aa: CASSNGGDTQYF
d_gene: -; j_gene: TRBJ2-6; abundance: many; v_gene: TRBV9; CDR3nt: TGTGCCAGCAGCCCCGAACCGTCTGGGGCCAACGTCCTGACTTTC; CDR3aa: CASSPEPSGANVLTF
d_gene: TRBD2; j_gene: TRBJ2-1; abundance: few; v_gene: TRBV24-1; CDR3nt: TGTGCCACCAGTGGGGGTGTTGGGACTAGGGAAGGCAATGAGCAGTTCTTC; CDR3aa: CATSGGVGTREGNEQFF
d_gene: -; j_gene: TRBJ2-1; abundance: few; v_gene: TRBV18; CDR3nt: TGTGCCAGCTCACAACCTCTGCGGGACCAATACAATGAGCAGTTCTTC; CDR3aa: CASSQPLRDQYNEQFF
d_gene: -; j_gene: TRBJ1-2; abundance: many; v_gene: TRBV18; CDR3nt: TGTGCCAGCTCACCAAGTAACGCGGGACGGCCTGGCTATGGCTACACCTTC; CDR3aa: CASSPSNAGRPGYGYTF
d_gene: -; j_gene: TRBJ1-1; abundance: few; v_gene: TRBV7-9; CDR3nt: TGTGCCAGCAGCTTGAGCTACAACACTGAAGCTTTCTTT; CDR3aa: CASSLSYNTEAFF
d_gene: TRBD2; j_gene: TRBJ2-1; abundance: many; v_gene: TRBV7-3; CDR3nt: TGTGCCAGCAGCTTTAGCGGGATGGCTAACAATGAGCAGTTCTTC; CDR3aa: CASSFSGMANNEQFF
d_gene: -; j_gene: TRBJ1-2; abundance: -; v_gene: TRBV15; CDR3nt: TGTGCCACCGGGACGGTTAACTATGGCTACACCTTC; CDR3aa: CATGTVNYGYTF
d_gene: -; j_gene: TRBJ2-7; abundance: many; v_gene: TRBV7-8; CDR3nt: TGTGCCAGCAGCTTGACGGCCAGCTACGAGCAGTACTTC; CDR3aa: CASSLTASYEQYF
d_gene: -; j_gene: TRBJ2-3; abundance: many; v_gene: TRBV7-3; CDR3nt: TGTGCCAGCAGCCCTACAGGGTCCGATACGCAGTATTTT; CDR3aa: CASSPTGSDTQYF
d_gene: TRBD2; j_gene: TRBJ2-7; abundance: many; v_gene: TRBV9; CDR3nt: TGTGCCAGCAGCGCTAGCGGGAGAGAGGGGAAGCAGTACTTC; CDR3aa: CASSASGREGKQYF
d_gene: -; j_gene: TRBJ2-5; abundance: -; v_gene: TRBV18; CDR3nt: TGTGCCAGCTCACCCAACAAGGCCGTGGGGACCCAGTACTTC; CDR3aa: CASSPNKAVGTQYF
d_gene: -; j_gene: TRBJ2-5; abundance: once; v_gene: TRBV5-1; CDR3nt: TGCGCCAGCAGCCTAGACAGGATCCAAGAGACCCAGTACTTC; CDR3aa: CASSLDRIQETQYF
d_gene: -; j_gene: TRBJ2-2; abundance: many; v_gene: TRBV28; CDR3nt: TGTGCCACCGTGAAATTGAGCACCGGGGAGCTGTTTTTT; CDR3aa: CATVKLSTGELFF
d_gene: -; j_gene: TRBJ2-3; abundance: many; v_gene: TRBV12-3/TRBV12-4; CDR3nt: TGTGCCAGCAGTTCTTCCCCCGGGGATACGCAGTATTTT; CDR3aa: CASSSSPGDTQYF
d_gene: TRBD1; j_gene: TRBJ2-2; abundance: many; v_gene: TRBV7-9; CDR3nt: TGTGCCAGCAGCTCATTGACAGGGATTGCCGGGGAGCTGTTTTTT; CDR3aa: CASSSLTGIAGELFF
d_gene: -; j_gene: TRBJ1-5; abundance: few; v_gene: TRBV7-9; CDR3nt: TGTGCCAGCAGCCGGAGTGGGGAGTGGCAGCCCCAGCATTTT; CDR3aa: CASSRSGEWQPQHF
d_gene: TRBD2; j_gene: TRBJ2-1; abundance: few; v_gene: TRBV19; CDR3nt: TGTGCCAGTAGTGAGGGGCTAGCGGGAAAAGATGAGCAGTTCTTC; CDR3aa: CASSEGLAGKDEQFF
d_gene: -; j_gene: TRBJ2-5; abundance: -; v_gene: TRBV14; CDR3nt: TGTGCCAGCAGCCATACAGAGCTTGGAGAGACCCAGTACTTC; CDR3aa: CASSHTELGETQYF
d_gene: TRBD1; j_gene: TRBJ2-3; abundance: many; v_gene: TRBV6-5; CDR3nt: TGTGCCAGCAGTTACTCCAGACAGGGCCTGGGGTATTTT; CDR3aa: CASSYSRQGLGYF
d_gene: TRBD1; j_gene: TRBJ2-3; abundance: -; v_gene: TRBV6-6; CDR3nt: TGTGCCAGCAGTCTCCCCCAGGGGGCGCGAACAGATACGCAGTATTTT; CDR3aa: CASSLPQGARTDTQYF
d_gene: TRBD2; j_gene: TRBJ2-1; abundance: -; v_gene: TRBV10-3; CDR3nt: TGTGCCATCAGTGAGTCATTGGGGACTAGCGGGAGAACCGGGGGCAATGAGCAGTTCTTC; CDR3aa: CAISESLGTSGRTGGNEQFF
d_gene: -; j_gene: TRBJ2-5; abundance: -; v_gene: TRBV7-9; CDR3nt: TGTGCCAGCAGCTCCGGGATCACTGGGAGCCAAGAGACCCAGTACTTC; CDR3aa: CASSSGITGSQETQYF
d_gene: TRBD1; j_gene: TRBJ2-2; abundance: many; v_gene: TRBV2; CDR3nt: TGTGCCAGTCGGTGGGGTTCCGGGACAGTCACCGGGGAGCTGTTTTTT; CDR3aa: CASRWGSGTVTGELFF
d_gene: -; j_gene: TRBJ2-5; abundance: many; v_gene: TRBV9; CDR3nt: TGTGCCAGCAGCGTAGGGGCTAGTGTCCAGACCCAGTACTTC; CDR3aa: CASSVGASVQTQYF
d_gene: -; j_gene: TRBJ2-1; abundance: many; v_gene: TRBV11-2; CDR3nt: TGTGCCAGCAGCTTAGAGGGCCTCGCGCAGTTCTTC; CDR3aa: CASSLEGLAQFF
d_gene: TRBD2; j_gene: TRBJ2-1; abundance: few; v_gene: TRBV20-1; CDR3nt: TGCAGCGGGACTAGCGGGACGGGCCAGTTCTTC; CDR3aa: CSGTSGTGQFF
d_gene: -; j_gene: TRBJ1-1; abundance: many; v_gene: TRBV9; CDR3nt: TGTGCCAGCAGCGCCGGAGTGCAGGGGTCTGAAGCTTTCTTT; CDR3aa: CASSAGVQGSEAFF
d_gene: -; j_gene: TRBJ2-1; abundance: many; v_gene: TRBV18; CDR3nt: TGTGCCAGCTCAGAGGGGGGACGCTCCTACAATGAGCAGTTCTTC; CDR3aa: CASSEGGRSYNEQFF